This TCR beta chain originates from a study of naive and memory T cell subsets. Study-level findings and limits: TCR transcript changes with activation or differentiation may affect this RNA method.

An oligonucleotide containing a UMI was ligated to the 3' end of TCR cDNA. Whole-blood samples were over 2 ml of peripheral blood from healthy adult volunteers. Input was about 1 to 1,100 ng of DNase-treated total RNA without cell sorting. Points on this clonotype: What it recognizes is unknown. At one boundary the junction diverges from the germline segment, which might be a read error.

Ligated cDNA underwent four rounds of PCR with nested alpha and beta constant region primers and SP2. For blood and skin samples, reverse transcription used TCR alpha and beta constant primers. TCRdb itself ran the 5' RACE reads through MiXCR, one entry per CDR3 protein. The data hold about 56,000 distinct CDR3 sequences, with approximately 8% observed a single time. This receptor was taken from a female donor in good health.

The chain's CDR3 is CASSQELPGAGNTIYF. CDR3 DNA sequence: TGTGCCAGCAGCCAAGAGCTCCCGGGGGCTGGGAACACCATATATTTT. The chain carries TRBV4-2 and TRBJ1-3; a weak D match, TRBD1 (6 bases). CDR1 and CDR2 from the germline V gene are LGHNA and YNFKEQ. The CDR3 runs 16 residues.